This TCR beta chain was recorded in a study of T cell responses to AZD1222 COVID-19 vaccine. With regard to this clone: Its antigen is not known.

Clones were sequenced by immunoSEQ multiplex PCR, and TCRdb holds only the in-frame ones, with some missing. The data contain over 90,000 clones, around 91% of them singletons. CDR3 length: 12 amino acids. The germline gives CDR1 MDHEN, CDR2 SYDVKM. V gave up 5 bases and J gave up 5 bases, with 9 bases separating them. Findings of the study overall: Clonal diversity was possibly underestimated; the donors were predominantly white British and more often female. Nearly half of spike-specific TCRs reportedly target variant regions that are unmutated in the B.1.351 and B.1.1.7 variants. No day 14 peak samples; only post-peak repertoires were characterized.

The sequence came from an adult in good health. The J gene is TRBJ1-2, the V gene TRBV28; D is uncertain. Sequencing used peripheral blood, obtained on day 0 of AZD1222 vaccination. In DNA form, the CDR3 reads TGTGCCAGCAGTACATCCCTGTATGGCTACACCTTC. This gives the protein CASSTSLYGYTF.